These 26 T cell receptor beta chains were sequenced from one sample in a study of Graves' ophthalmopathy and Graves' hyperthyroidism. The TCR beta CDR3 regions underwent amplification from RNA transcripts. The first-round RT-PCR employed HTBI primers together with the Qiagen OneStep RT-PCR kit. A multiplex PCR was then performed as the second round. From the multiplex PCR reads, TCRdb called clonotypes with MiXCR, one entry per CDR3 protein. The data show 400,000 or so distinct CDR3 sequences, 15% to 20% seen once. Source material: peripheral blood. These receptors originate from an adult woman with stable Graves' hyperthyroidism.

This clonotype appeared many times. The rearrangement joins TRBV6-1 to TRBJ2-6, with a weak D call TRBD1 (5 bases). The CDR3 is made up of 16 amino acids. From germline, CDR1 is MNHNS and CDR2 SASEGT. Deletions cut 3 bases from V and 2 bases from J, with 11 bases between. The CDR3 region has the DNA TGTGCCAGCAGTGACAGGGTCTGGGCTGGGGCCAACGTCCTGACTTTC. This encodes CASSDRVWAGANVLTF.

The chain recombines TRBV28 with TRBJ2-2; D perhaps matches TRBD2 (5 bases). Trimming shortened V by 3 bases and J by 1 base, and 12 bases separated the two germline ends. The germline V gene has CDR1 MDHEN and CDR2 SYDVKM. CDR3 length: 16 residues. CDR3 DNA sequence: TGTGCCAGCAGTTTCCGCCCCCGGGGGAACACCGGGGAGCTGTTTTTT. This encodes CASSFRPRGNTGELFF. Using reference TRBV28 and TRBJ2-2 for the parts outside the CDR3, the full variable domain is DVKVTQSSRYLVKRTGEKVFLECVQDMDHENMFWYRQDPGLGLRLIYFSYDVKMKEKGDIPEGYSVSREKKERFSLILESASTNQTSMYLCASSFRPRGNTGELFFGEGSRLTVL.

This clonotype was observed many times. CDR3 DNA: TGCGCCAGCAGTGACACCCTGACCTACGAGCAGTACTTC. Translating it yields CASSDTLTYEQYF. V is TRBV10-2 and J is TRBJ2-7, with D unclear. Germline V gene sequence: CDR1 WSHSY, CDR2 SAAADI. V lost 3 bases, J lost 2 bases, and 8 bases lay in between. The CDR3 runs to 13 residues.

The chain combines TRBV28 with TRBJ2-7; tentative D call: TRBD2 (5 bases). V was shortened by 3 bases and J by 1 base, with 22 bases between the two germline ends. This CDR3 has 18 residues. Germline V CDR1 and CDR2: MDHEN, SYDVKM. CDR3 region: CASSLGWQLNGISYEQYF. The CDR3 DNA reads TGTGCCAGCAGTTTGGGCTGGCAGCTGAACGGGATTTCCTACGAGCAGTACTTC. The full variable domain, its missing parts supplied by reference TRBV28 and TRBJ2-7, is DVKVTQSSRYLVKRTGEKVFLECVQDMDHENMFWYRQDPGLGLRLIYFSYDVKMKEKGDIPEGYSVSREKKERFSLILESASTNQTSMYLCASSLGWQLNGISYEQYFGPGTRLTVT.

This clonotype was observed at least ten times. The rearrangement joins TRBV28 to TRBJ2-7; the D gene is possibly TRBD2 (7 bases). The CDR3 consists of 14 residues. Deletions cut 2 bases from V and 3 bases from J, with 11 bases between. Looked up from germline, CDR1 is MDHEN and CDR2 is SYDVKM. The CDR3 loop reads CASSLPGEGYEQYF. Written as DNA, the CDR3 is TGTGCCAGCAGTTTACCAGGGGAGGGCTACGAGCAGTACTTC. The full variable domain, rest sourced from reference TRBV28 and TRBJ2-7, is DVKVTQSSRYLVKRTGEKVFLECVQDMDHENMFWYRQDPGLGLRLIYFSYDVKMKEKGDIPEGYSVSREKKERFSLILESASTNQTSMYLCASSLPGEGYEQYFGPGTRLTVT.

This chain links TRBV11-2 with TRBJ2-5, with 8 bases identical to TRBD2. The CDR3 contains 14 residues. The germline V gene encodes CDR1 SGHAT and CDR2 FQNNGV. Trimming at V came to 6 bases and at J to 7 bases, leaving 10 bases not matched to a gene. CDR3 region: CASRPWERETTQYF. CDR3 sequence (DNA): TGTGCCAGCAGACCCTGGGAGCGGGAGACGACCCAGTACTTC.

CDR3 sequence (DNA): TGCAGTGCTAGAGATAAGTCAACTAGCGGGAGGGTAGGGGAGCAGTACTTC. Translated, it gives CSARDKSTSGRVGEQYF. The chain uses TRBV20-1 and TRBJ2-7; TRBD2 agrees at 13 bases. This CDR3 region has 17 residues. Germline CDR1 DFQATT, CDR2 SNEGSKA (reference sequence). Germline trimming cut 0 bases from V and 7 bases from J; bases unmatched to any gene: 12.

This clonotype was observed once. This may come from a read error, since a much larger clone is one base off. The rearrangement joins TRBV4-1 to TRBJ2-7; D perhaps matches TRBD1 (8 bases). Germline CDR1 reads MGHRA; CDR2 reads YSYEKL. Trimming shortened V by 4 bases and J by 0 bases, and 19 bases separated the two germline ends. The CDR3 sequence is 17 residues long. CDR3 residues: CASSLEWEGTGSYEQYF. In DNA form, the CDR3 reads TGCGCCAGCAGCCTAGAATGGGAGGGGACAGGCTCCTACGAGCAGTACTTC.

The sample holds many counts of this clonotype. CDR3 region: CATSRENLGRSGELFF. CDR3 DNA: TGTGCCACCAGCAGAGAGAACTTGGGTAGGAGCGGGGAGCTGTTTTTT. The V and J genes are TRBV15 and TRBJ2-2; D is uncertain. V lost 0 bases, J lost 7 bases, and 15 bases lay in between. The CDR3 length is 16 residues. CDR1 is LNHNV and CDR2 is YYDKDF in the germline V gene (reference sequence).

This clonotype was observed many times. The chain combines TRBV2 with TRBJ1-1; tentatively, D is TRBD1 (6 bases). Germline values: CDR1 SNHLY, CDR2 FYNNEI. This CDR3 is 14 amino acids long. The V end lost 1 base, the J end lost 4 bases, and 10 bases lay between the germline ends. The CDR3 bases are TGTGCCAGCAGTGAAGAGGGGGGGGTCACTGAAGCTTTCTTT. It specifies CASSEEGGVTEAFF.

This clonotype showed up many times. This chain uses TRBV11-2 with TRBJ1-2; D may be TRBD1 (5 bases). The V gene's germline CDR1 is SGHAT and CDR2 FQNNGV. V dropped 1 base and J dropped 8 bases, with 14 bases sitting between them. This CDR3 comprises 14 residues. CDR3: CASSLVAGMGGYTF. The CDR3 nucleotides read TGTGCCAGCAGCTTAGTGGCAGGGATGGGAGGCTACACCTTC. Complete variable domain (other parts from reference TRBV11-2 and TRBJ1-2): EAGVAQSPRYKIIEKRQSVAFWCNPISGHATLYWYQQILGQGPKLLIQFQNNGVVDDSQLPKDRFSAERLKGVDSTLKIQPAKLEDSAVYLCASSLVAGMGGYTFGSGTRLTVV.

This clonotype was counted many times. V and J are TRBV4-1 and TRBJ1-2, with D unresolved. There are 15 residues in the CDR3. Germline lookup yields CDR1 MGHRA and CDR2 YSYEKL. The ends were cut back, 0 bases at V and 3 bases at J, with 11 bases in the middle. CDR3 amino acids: CASSQDPVSYYGYTF. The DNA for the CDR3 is TGCGCCAGCAGCCAAGATCCGGTTAGTTACTATGGCTACACCTTC.

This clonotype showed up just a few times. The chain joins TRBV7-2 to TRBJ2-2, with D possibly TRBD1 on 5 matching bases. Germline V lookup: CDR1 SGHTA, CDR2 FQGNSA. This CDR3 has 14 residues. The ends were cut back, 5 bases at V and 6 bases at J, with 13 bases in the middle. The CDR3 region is CASSNQGFSGELFF. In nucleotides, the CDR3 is TGTGCCAGCAGCAACCAGGGATTTTCCGGGGAGCTGTTTTTT.

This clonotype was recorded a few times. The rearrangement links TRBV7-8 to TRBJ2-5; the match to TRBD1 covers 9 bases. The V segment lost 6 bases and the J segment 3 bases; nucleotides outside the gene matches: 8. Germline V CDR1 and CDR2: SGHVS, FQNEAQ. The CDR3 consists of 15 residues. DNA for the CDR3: TGTGCCAGCAGACTCTTAAGGACAGGGGAAGAGACCCAGTACTTC. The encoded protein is CASRLLRTGEETQYF. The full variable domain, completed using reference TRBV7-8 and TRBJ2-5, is GAGVSQSPRYKVAKRGQDVALRCDPISGHVSLFWYQQALGQGPEFLTYFQNEAQLDKSGLPSDRFFAERPEGSVSTLKIQRTQQEDSAVYLCASRLLRTGEETQYFGPGTRLLVL.

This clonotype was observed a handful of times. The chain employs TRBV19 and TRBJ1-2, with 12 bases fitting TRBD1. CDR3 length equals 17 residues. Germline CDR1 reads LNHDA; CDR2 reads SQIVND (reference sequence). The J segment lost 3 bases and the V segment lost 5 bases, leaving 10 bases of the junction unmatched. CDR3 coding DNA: TGTGCCAGTAGTGACCGGGACAGGGGGCTTTACTACTATGGCTACACCTTC. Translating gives CASSDRDRGLYYYGYTF.

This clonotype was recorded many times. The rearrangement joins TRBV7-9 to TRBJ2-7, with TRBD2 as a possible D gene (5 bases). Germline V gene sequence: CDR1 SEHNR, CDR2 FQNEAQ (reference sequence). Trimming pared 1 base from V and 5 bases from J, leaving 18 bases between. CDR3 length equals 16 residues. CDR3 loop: CASSLVSGRGFHEQYF. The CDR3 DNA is TGTGCCAGCAGCTTAGTATCTGGGAGAGGATTTCACGAGCAGTACTTC.

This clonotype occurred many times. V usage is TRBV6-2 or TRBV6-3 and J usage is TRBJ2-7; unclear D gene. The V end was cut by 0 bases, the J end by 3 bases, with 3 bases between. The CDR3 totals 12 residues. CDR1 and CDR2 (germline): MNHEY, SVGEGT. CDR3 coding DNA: TGTGCCAGCAGTTACTCGGACTACGAGCAGTACTTC. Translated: CASSYSDYEQYF.

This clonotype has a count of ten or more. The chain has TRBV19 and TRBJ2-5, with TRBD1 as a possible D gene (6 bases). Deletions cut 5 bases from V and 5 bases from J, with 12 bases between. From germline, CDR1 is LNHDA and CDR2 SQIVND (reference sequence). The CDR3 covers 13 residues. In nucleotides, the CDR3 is TGTGCCAGTAGTGCGACAGGCGGTGAGACCCAGTACTTC. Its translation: CASSATGGETQYF.

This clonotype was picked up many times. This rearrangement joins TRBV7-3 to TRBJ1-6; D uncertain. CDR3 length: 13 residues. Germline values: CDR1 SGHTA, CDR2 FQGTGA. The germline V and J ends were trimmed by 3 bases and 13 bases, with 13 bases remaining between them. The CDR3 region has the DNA TGTGCCAGCAGCTTCGCCCGGGATAGTCCCCTCCACTTT. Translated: CASSFARDSPLHF.

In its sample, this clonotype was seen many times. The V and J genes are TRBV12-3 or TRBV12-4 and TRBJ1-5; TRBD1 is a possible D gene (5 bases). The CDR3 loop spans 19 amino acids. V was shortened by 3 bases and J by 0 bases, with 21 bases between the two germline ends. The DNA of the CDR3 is TGTGCCAGCAGTTTGGGGATCGGGGGGAAGGGTTTTAGCAATCAGCCCCAGCATTTT. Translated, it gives CASSLGIGGKGFSNQPQHF.

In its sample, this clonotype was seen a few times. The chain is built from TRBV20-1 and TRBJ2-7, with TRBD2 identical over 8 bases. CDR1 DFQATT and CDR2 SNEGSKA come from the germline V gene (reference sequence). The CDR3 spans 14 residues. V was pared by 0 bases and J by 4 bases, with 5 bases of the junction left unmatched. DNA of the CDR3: TGCAGTGCTAGAGATATCCGGGAGGGGTACGAGCAGTACTTC. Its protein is CSARDIREGYEQYF.

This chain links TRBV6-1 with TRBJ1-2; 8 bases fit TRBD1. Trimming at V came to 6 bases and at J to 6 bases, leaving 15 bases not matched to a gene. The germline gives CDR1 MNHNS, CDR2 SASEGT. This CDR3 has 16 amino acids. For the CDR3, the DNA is TGTGCCAGCAGCATCACCCCTGTGGGACAGGAGGATGGCTACACCTTC. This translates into CASSITPVGQEDGYTF.

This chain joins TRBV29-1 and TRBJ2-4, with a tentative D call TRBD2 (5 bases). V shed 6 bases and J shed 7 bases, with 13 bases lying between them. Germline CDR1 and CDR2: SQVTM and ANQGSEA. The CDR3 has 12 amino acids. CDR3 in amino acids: CSVGLGMNIQYF. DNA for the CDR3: TGCAGCGTAGGACTCGGCATGAACATTCAGTACTTC.

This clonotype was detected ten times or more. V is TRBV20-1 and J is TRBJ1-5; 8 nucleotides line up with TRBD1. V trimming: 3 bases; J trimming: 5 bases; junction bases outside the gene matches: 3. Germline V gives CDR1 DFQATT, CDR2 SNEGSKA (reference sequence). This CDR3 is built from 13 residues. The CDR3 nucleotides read TGCAGTGCTAGGACAGGGGACTATCAGCCCCAGCATTTT. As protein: CSARTGDYQPQHF.

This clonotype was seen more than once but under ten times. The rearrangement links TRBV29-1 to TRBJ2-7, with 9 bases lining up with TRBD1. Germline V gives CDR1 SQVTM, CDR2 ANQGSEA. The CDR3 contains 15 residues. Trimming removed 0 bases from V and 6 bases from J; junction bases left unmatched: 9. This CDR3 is CSVEDPPGQGSEQYF. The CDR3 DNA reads TGCAGCGTTGAAGACCCACCGGGACAGGGAAGCGAGCAGTACTTC.

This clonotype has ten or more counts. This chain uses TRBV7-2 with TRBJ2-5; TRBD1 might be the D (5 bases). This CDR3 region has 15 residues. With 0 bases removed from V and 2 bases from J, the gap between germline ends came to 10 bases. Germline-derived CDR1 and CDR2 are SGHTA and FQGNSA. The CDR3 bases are TGTGCCAGCAGCTTAGCATGGGCAGGGCAAGAGACCCAGTACTTC. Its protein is CASSLAWAGQETQYF.